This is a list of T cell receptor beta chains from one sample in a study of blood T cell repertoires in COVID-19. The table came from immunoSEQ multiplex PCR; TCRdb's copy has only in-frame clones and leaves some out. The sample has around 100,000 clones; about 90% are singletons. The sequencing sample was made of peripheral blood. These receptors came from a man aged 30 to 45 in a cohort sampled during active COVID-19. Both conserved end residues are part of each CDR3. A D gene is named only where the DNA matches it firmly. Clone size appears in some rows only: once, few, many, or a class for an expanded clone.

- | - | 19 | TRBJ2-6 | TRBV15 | TGTGCCACCAGCAGAGCCCCGTGGCAGGGGCCCTCTGGGGCCAACGTCCTGACTTTC | CATSRAPWQGPSGANVLTF
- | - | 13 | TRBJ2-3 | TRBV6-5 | TGTGCCAGCAGTTACTCGGCCTCGGATACGCAGTATTTT | CASSYSASDTQYF
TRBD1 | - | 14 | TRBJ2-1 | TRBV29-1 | TGCAGCGTCGCCCGGGACAGGGGGCCCAGTGAGCAGTTCTTC | CSVARDRGPSEQFF
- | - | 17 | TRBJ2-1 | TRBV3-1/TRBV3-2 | TGTGCCAGCAGCCCGCCCTTTAATTTCGGGGCCTACAATGAGCAGTTCTTC | CASSPPFNFGAYNEQFF
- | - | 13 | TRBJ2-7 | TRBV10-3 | TGTGCCATGAACAGGGAGAACTCCTACGAGCAGTACTTC | CAMNRENSYEQYF
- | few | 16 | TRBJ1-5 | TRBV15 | TGTGCCACCAGCAGAGGACCCTCCAGGTTCAATCAGCCCCAGCATTTT | CATSRGPSRFNQPQHF
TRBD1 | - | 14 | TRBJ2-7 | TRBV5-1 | TGCGCCAGCAGCTTGGGCGACAGGGCCTACGAGCAGTACTTC | CASSLGDRAYEQYF
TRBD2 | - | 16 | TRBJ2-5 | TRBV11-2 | TGTGCCAGCAGCGCTAAGGGAGGGGCACTTAGAGAGACCCAGTACTTC | CASSAKGGALRETQYF
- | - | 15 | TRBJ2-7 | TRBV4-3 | TGCGCCAGCAGCCAAGAACAAAGGACAGACTACGAGCAGTACTTC | CASSQEQRTDYEQYF
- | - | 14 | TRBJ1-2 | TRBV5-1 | TGCGCCAGCAGCCTCGTTTGGGCCGTCAGTCGCTACACCTTC | CASSLVWAVSRYTF
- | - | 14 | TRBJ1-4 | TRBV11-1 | TGTGCCAGCAGCCCGGGGGGCGGCCCGAGGAAACTGTTTTTT | CASSPGGGPRKLFF
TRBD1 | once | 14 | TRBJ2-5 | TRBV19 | TGTGCCAGTAGTACGACAGGGGCGCAAGAGACCCAGTACTTC | CASSTTGAQETQYF
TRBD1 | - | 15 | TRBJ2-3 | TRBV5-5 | TGTGCCAGCAGCTTAGGGACAGCCAACACAGATACGCAGTATTTT | CASSLGTANTDTQYF
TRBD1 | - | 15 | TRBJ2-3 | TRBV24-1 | TGTGCCACCAGTGGACAGGGGATCGGTTCAGATACGCAGTATTTT | CATSGQGIGSDTQYF
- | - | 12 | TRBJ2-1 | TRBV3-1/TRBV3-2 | TGTGCCAGCAGCCAAGGGAGGAATGAGCAGTTCTTC | CASSQGRNEQFF
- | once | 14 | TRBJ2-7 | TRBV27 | TGTGCCAGCAGGCAACAGGGTGCCTCCTACGAGCAGTACTTC | CASRQQGASYEQYF
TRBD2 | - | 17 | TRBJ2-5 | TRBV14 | TGTGCCAGCAGCCCCCTCCGGGTAGCGGGGATCCAAGAGACCCAGTACTTC | CASSPLRVAGIQETQYF
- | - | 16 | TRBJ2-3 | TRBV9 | TGTGCCAGCAGCCCCAGGGGCGGGGGACTCACAGATACGCAGTATTTT | CASSPRGGGLTDTQYF
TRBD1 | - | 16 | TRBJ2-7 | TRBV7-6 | TGTGCCAGCAGCTTAAGTTACCAGGGGGTTAGCTACGAGCAGTACTTC | CASSLSYQGVSYEQYF
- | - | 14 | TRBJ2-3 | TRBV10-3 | TGTGCCATCACACGGGACACCTCCACAGATACGCAGTATTTT | CAITRDTSTDTQYF
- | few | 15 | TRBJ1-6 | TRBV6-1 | TGTGCCAGCAGTGAAGATTACTGGGCGGGGGTCACCCTCCACTTT | CASSEDYWAGVTLHF
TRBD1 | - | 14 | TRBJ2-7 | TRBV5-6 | TGTGCCAGCAGCTTCCTAGGACAGGGCTACGAGCAGTACTTC | CASSFLGQGYEQYF
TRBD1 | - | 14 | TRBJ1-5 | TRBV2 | TGTGCCAGCATGGGACAGATAAGCAATCAGCCCCAGCATTTT | CASMGQISNQPQHF
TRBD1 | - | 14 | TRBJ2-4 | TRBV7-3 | TGTGCCAGCAGCTCAAAGGGACAGGGGAACATTCAGTACTTC | CASSSKGQGNIQYF
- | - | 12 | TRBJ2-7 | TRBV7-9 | TGTGCCAGCAGCTTAGCGAAGAGCGAGCAGTACTTC | CASSLAKSEQYF
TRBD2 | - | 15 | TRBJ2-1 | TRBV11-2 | TGTGCCAGCACCCTTAGCGGGGGGAACCTAAATGAGCAGTTCTTC | CASTLSGGNLNEQFF
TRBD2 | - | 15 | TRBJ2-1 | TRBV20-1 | TGCAGTGCTACTGAAACTAGCGGAGTACACAATGAGCAGTTCTTC | CSATETSGVHNEQFF
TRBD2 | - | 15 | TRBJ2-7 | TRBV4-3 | TGCGCCAGCAGCCTAGACTTAGCGGGGACCTACGAGCAGTACTTC | CASSLDLAGTYEQYF
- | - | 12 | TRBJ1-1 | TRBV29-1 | TGCAGCGTTGTCTCCGGGAACACTGAAGCTTTCTTT | CSVVSGNTEAFF
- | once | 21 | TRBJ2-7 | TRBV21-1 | TGTGCCAGCAGCCTTCGAAGGGAGGTTGCTAGCGGGGGGCCAATCTCCTACGAGCAGTACTTC | CASSLRREVASGGPISYEQYF
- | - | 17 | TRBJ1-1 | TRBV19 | TGTGCCAGTAGTCCTCTATGGGGAAACAGGAGGGACACTGAAGCTTTCTTT | CASSPLWGNRRDTEAFF
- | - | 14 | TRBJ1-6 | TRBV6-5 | TGTGCCAGCAGCAGAACAGGGAACAGTTCACCCCTCCACTTT | CASSRTGNSSPLHF
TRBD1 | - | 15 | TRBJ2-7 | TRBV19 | TGTGCCAGTAGAGAGTCCGGGACAGGGGCCTACGAGCAGTACTTC | CASRESGTGAYEQYF
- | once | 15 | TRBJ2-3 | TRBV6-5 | TGTGCCAGCAGTTATCGGCGGGCCTACGGGGATACGCAGTATTTT | CASSYRRAYGDTQYF
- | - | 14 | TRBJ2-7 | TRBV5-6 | TGTGCCAGCAGCTTAGGGGGAGCAGGGTATGAGCAGTACTTC | CASSLGGAGYEQYF
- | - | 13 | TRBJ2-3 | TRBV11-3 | TGTGCCAGCAGCTTAGTCCCAGGAGATACGCAGTATTTT | CASSLVPGDTQYF
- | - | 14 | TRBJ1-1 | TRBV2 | TGTGCCAGCAGTGAAGCGCAGGGGCTAGGGGAAGCTTTCTTT | CASSEAQGLGEAFF